This TCR beta chain stems from a study of control samples from healthy donors and cancer patients. Here immunoSEQ multiplex PCR was the method, and the copy in TCRdb shows in-frame clones only, minus some. The data show 100,000 to 150,000 clones, 90% seen once. Germline V CDR1 and CDR2: MNHEY, SMNVEV (reference sequence). The CDR3 has 13 amino acids. V was clipped by 3 bases and J by 6 bases, with 6 bases between them. The specimen sequenced was blood. This chain links TRBV27 with TRBJ1-6, with D unclear. The clonotype originates from a man aged 40-49 years in good health. Written as DNA, the CDR3 is TGTGCCAGCAGTTTTGCCAGTAATTCACCCCTCCACTTT. This codes for CASSFASNSPLHF.